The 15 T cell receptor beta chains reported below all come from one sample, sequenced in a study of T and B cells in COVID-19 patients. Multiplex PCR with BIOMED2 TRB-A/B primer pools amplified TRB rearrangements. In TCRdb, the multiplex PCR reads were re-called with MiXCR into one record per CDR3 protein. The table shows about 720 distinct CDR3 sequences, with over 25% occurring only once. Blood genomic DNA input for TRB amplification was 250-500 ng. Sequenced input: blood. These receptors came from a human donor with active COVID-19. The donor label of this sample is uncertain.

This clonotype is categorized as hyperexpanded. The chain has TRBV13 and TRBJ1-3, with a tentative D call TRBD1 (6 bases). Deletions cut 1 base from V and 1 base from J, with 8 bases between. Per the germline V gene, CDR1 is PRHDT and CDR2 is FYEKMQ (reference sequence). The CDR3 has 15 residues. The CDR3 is CASSLEGVSGNTIYF. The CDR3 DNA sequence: TGTGCCAGCAGCTTAGAGGGGGTGTCTGGAAACACCATATATTTT.

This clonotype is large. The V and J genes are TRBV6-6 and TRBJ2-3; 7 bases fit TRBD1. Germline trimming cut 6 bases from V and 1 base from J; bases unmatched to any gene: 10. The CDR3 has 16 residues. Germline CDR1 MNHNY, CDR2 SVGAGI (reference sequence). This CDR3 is CASSNQGDSGTDTQYF. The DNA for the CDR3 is TGTGCCAGCAGCAACCAGGGGGATTCAGGCACAGATACGCAGTATTTT.

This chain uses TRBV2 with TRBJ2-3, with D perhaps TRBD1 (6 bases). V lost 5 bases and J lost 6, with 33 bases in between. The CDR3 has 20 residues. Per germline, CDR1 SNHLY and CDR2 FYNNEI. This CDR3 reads CASSPWPKIRDMSRRDTQYF. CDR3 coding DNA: TGTGCCAGCAGTCCTTGGCCGAAAATCCGGGACATGAGCCGGCGCGATACGCAGTATTTT.

The CDR3 DNA reads TGTGCAGCAGCAAAGCGCTTACGGGGGGGTGTGGGACACAATGAGCAGTTCTTC. This encodes CAAAKRLRGGVGHNEQFF. This chain joins TRBV21-1 and TRBJ2-1; TRBD1 was called by the table and not checked on the DNA. TRBV21-1 is reported as a pseudogene. The CDR3 sequence is 18 residues long.

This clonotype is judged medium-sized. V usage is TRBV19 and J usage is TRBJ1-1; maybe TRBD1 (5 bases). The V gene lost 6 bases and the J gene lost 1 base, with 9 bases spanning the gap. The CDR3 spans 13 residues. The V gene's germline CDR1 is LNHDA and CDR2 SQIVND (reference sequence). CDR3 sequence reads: CASSSQANTEAFF. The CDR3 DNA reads TGTGCCAGTAGCTCACAGGCGAACACTGAAGCTTTCTTT.

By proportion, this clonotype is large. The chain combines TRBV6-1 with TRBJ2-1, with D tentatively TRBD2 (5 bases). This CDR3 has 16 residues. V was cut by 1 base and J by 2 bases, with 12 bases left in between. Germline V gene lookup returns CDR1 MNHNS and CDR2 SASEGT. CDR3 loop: CASSEDGRGTYNEQFF. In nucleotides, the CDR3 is TGTGCCAGCAGTGAAGACGGGCGAGGGACCTACAATGAGCAGTTCTTC.

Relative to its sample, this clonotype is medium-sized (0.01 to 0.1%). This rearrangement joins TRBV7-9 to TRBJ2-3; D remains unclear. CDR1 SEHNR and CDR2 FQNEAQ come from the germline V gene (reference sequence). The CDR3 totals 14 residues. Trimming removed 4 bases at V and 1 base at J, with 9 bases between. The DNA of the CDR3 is TGTGCCAGCAGCTCACAACCGGGCACAGATACGCAGTATTTT. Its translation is CASSSQPGTDTQYF.

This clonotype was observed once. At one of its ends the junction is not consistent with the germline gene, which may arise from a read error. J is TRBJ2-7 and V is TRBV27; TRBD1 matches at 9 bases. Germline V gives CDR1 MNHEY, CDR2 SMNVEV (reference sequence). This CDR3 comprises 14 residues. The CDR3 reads CASSTQGANYEQYF. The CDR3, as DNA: TGTGCTAGCAGTACACAGGGGGCTAACTACGAGCAGTACTTC.

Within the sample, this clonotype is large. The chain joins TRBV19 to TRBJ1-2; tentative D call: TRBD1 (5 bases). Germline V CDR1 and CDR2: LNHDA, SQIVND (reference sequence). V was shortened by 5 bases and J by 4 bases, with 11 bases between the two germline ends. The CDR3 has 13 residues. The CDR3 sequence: CASSPGHLYGYTF. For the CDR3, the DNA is TGTGCCAGTAGTCCCGGACATCTCTATGGCTACACCTTC. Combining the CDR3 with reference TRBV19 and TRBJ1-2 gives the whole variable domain DGGITQSPKYLFRKEGQNVTLSCEQNLNHDAMYWYRQDPGQGLRLIYYSQIVNDFQKGDIAEGYSVSREKKESFPLTVTSAQKNPTAFYLCASSPGHLYGYTFGSGTRLTVV.

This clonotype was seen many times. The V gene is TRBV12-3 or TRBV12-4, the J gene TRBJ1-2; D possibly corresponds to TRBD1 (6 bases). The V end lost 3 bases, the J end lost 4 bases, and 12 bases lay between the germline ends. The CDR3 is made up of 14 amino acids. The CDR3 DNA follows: TGTGCCAGCAGTTTGGCAGACAGGTCCTATGGCTACACCTTC. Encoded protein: CASSLADRSYGYTF.

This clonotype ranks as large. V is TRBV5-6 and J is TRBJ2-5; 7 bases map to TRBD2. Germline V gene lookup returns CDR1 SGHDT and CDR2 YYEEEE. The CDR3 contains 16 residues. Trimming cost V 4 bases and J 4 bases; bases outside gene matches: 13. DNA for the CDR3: TGTGCCAGCAGCGGAGTCAGTGGGGGGGGGAGAGAGACCCAGTACTTC. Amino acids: CASSGVSGGGRETQYF. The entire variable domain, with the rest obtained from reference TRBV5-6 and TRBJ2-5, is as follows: DAGVTQSPTHLIKTRGQQVTLRCSPKSGHDTVSWYQQALGQGPQFIFQYYEEEERQRGNFPDRFSGHQFPNYSSELNVNALLLGDSALYLCASSGVSGGGRETQYFGPGTRLLVL.

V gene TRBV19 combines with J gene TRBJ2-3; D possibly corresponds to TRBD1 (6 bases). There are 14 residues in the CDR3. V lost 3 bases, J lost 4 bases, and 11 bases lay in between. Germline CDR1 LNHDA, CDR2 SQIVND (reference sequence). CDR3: CASSINEGADTQYF. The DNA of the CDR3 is TGTGCCAGTAGTATTAATGAGGGGGCAGATACGCAGTATTTT.

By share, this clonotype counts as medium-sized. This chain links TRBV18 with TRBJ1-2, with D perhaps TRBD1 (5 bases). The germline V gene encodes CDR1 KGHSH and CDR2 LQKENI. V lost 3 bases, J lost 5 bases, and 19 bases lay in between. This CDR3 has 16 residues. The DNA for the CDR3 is TGTGCCAGCTCACCCCGGCGTGGCGGCGAGGGGTATGGCTACACCTTC. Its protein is CASSPRRGGEGYGYTF.

CDR3: CASSLGDSSYNEQFF. Here the CDR3 DNA reads TGTGCCAGCAGCTTAGGGGACTCCTCCTACAATGAGCAGTTCTTC. The V call is TRBV7-7, the J call TRBJ2-1, with D maybe TRBD2 (6 bases). The germline CDR1 and CDR2 sequences are SSHAT and FNYEAQ (reference sequence). Between the trimmed V and J ends, which lost 1 base and 0 bases, there was a span of 7 bases. The CDR3 consists of 15 residues.

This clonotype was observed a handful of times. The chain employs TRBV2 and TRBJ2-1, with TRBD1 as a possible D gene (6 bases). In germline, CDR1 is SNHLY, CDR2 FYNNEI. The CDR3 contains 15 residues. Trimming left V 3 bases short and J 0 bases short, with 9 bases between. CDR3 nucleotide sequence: TGTGCCAGCAGTGATGGGGGCCGCTCCTACAATGAGCAGTTCTTC. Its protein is CASSDGGRSYNEQFF.